These 2 T cell receptor beta chains originate from one sample sequenced in a study of T cell changes during pregnancy in multiple sclerosis (dated by TCRdb to about 2019). The library was made by the immunoSEQ multiplex PCR assay. The immuneACCESS repertoire file appears here via TCRdb, limited to in-frame rearrangements. These files lack a portion of the clones; in checked studies, under half of the deficit traces to unresolved V genes, and the cause of the others is not known. This sample is represented by 60,000 to 65,000 clones; 80% to 95% of them were singletons. The ten largest clones represent around 2.3% of the sample. The sample in question was peripheral blood, obtained in the first trimester of pregnancy. Receptor source: a female donor with multiple sclerosis, enrolled in a pregnancy study.

V gene TRBV7-2 combines with J gene TRBJ2-7; 8 positions match TRBD2. Germline CDR1 SGHTA, CDR2 FQGNSA. The CDR3 length is 14 residues. The V gene end was trimmed by 5 bases and the J gene end by 2 bases; junction bases not matched to a gene: 5. CDR3 sequence reads: CASSRLARTYEQYF. CDR3 coding DNA: TGTGCCAGCAGCAGACTAGCGCGAACCTACGAGCAGTACTTC.

V gene TRBV19 combines with J gene TRBJ2-7; possible D gene TRBD2, 5 bases. V was trimmed by 5 bases and J by 6 bases, leaving 23 bases between them. CDR1 and CDR2 from the germline V gene are LNHDA and SQIVND (reference sequence). The CDR3 has 16 amino acids. CDR3 bases: TGTGCCAGTAGTGTGGCGGCTCGTGCGAGGGCCGGCGAGCAGTACTTC. Encoded protein: CASSVAARARAGEQYF.